The 20 T cell receptor beta chains below come from one sample, sequenced in a study of tumor-infiltrating lymphocytes in primary liver carcinoma (TCRdb year 2017). Blood RNA was extracted from unsorted whole blood using TRIzol reagent, and germline DNA was obtained with the DNeasy Blood & Tissue kit. Data came from an Illumina HiSeq 2500. TCRbeta-specific cDNA was reverse-transcribed from 500 ng total RNA using a constant-region primer and ProtoScript II reverse transcriptase. Three nested multiplex PCR rounds, following a slightly modified ARM-PCR procedure, were used to build the TCRbeta libraries. The first two PCR rounds used multiplex TRBV1-TRBV30 forward primers with a Cbeta reverse primer, each for about 11 cycles. TCRdb trimmed the raw reads at Q25, called clones with MiXCR and kept productive beta chains. Each CDR3 protein appears once, grouped with its most common genes and DNA. The sample table holds hundreds of thousands of distinct CDR3 sequences, of which 45% to 70% were seen once. Of the sample, approximately 17% is held by the ten largest clones.

Input material: peripheral blood. Receptor source: a woman aged 25 to 39 with primary liver carcinoma and hepatitis B virus infection.

Note on this clonotype: Because the CDR3 is missing its conserved closing phenylalanine or tryptophan, this is likely a read error. The genes are TRBV11-3 and TRBJ1-4; weak D call: TRBD1 (5 bases). Germline V gives CDR1 SGHNT, CDR2 YENEEA. The CDR3 length is 14 residues. V was trimmed by 9 bases and J by 8 bases, leaving 19 bases between them. The CDR3 nucleotides read TGTGCCAGTGACACCGGGACTAAGAGCGAAAAACTGTTTTGT. Protein product: CASDTGTKSEKLFC.

At least ten counts were recorded for this clonotype. J is TRBJ2-3 and V is TRBV29-1; no reliable D call. Per germline, CDR1 SQVTM and CDR2 ANQGSEA. V was trimmed by 3 bases and J by 0 bases, leaving 10 bases between them. This CDR3 region has 14 residues. CDR3: CSVEGSSSTDTQYF. The CDR3 DNA reads as TGCAGCGTTGAGGGGTCTTCGAGCACAGATACGCAGTATTTT.

For this clonotype: The junction differs from germline at one of its ends, possibly a read error. The chain links TRBV11-2 to TRBJ2-1, with 9 bases that match TRBD1. The germline V gene encodes CDR1 SGHAT and CDR2 FQNNGV. CDR3 length equals 15 residues. CDR3 nucleotide sequence: TGTGCCAGCAGCTTAGGACAGGGGGTTGGAAATGAACAGTTCTTC. This codes for CASSLGQGVGNEQFF. Full variable domain (missing parts from reference TRBV11-2 and TRBJ2-1): EAGVAQSPRYKIIEKRQSVAFWCNPISGHATLYWYQQILGQGPKLLIQFQNNGVVDDSQLPKDRFSAERLKGVDSTLKIQPAKLEDSAVYLCASSLGQGVGNEQFFGPGTRLTVL.

This clonotype was observed at least ten times. The chain couples TRBV6-1 to TRBJ2-2, with 7 bases lining up with TRBD2. J gave up 6 bases and V 1 base, and 8 bases lay outside the gene matches. There are 16 residues in the CDR3. The V gene's germline CDR1 is MNHNS and CDR2 SASEGT. The CDR3 DNA is TGTGCCAGCAGTGAAGTCCCAGCGGGAAGGTCCGGGGAGCTGTTTTTT. This encodes CASSEVPAGRSGELFF.

A note on this clonotype: The CDR3 end shows no conserved phenylalanine or tryptophan, and so a read error is likely. The gene calls are TRBV6-5 and TRBJ1-2; TRBD1 might be the D (6 bases). CDR1 is MNHEY, CDR2 SVGAGI, per germline. The V end was cut by 4 bases, the J end by 4 bases, with 22 bases between. The CDR3 contains 17 residues. CDR3 in DNA: TGTGCCAGCAGTTCCAACCCGAGGACAGCAGGAGGCTATGGCTACACCTCC. Protein: CASSSNPRTAGGYGYTS.

Worth noting for this clonotype: An end of the junction differs from the germline gene, which may be a read error. The chain is built from TRBV29-1 and TRBJ1-1; D ambiguous. The CDR3 runs 12 residues. CDR1 is SQVTM and CDR2 is ANQGSEA in the germline V gene. The CDR3 reads CSVEGNWTEASF. CDR3 nucleotide sequence: TGCAGCGTCGAGGGAAATTGGACTGAAGCTTCCTTT.

The table lists this clonotype with many counts. The chain recombines TRBV11-2 with TRBJ2-2; no clear D. Trimming shortened V by 1 base and J by 4 bases, and 10 bases separated the two germline ends. The germline gives CDR1 SGHAT, CDR2 FQNNGV. This CDR3 comprises 15 residues. As DNA, the CDR3 is TGTGCCAGCAGCTTAGTCCCAGTGAGCACCGGGGAGCTGTTTTTT. Protein: CASSLVPVSTGELFF.

This clonotype was observed a handful of times. The CDR3: CASSLALAAYNEQFF. CDR3 nucleotide sequence: TGTGCCAGCAGCTTGGCCCTAGCGGCCTACAATGAGCAGTTCTTC. The J gene is TRBJ2-1, the V gene TRBV5-6; 7 bases line up with TRBD2. With V trimmed by 0 bases and J by 2 bases, 2 bases remained unmatched. The CDR3 spans 15 residues. Germline CDR1 is SGHDT and CDR2 is YYEEEE. The full variable domain, rest sourced from reference TRBV5-6 and TRBJ2-1, is DAGVTQSPTHLIKTRGQQVTLRCSPKSGHDTVSWYQQALGQGPQFIFQYYEEEERQRGNFPDRFSGHQFPNYSSELNVNALLLGDSALYLCASSLALAAYNEQFFGPGTRLTVL.

This clonotype was found a few times. This chain links TRBV28 with TRBJ2-1, with TRBD2 identical over 8 bases. In germline, CDR1 is MDHEN, CDR2 SYDVKM. The CDR3 extends over 14 amino acids. The ends lost 2 bases at V and 7 bases at J; junction bases unmatched: 4. The CDR3 here is CASSLGGRRNEQFF. In DNA, the CDR3 is TGTGCCAGCAGTTTAGGCGGGAGGAGGAATGAGCAGTTCTTC. Complete variable domain (other parts from reference TRBV28 and TRBJ2-1): DVKVTQSSRYLVKRTGEKVFLECVQDMDHENMFWYRQDPGLGLRLIYFSYDVKMKEKGDIPEGYSVSREKKERFSLILESASTNQTSMYLCASSLGGRRNEQFFGPGTRLTVL.

This clonotype was picked up one time. The chain is built from TRBV6-2 or TRBV6-3 and TRBJ2-1, with D possibly being TRBD1 (7 bases). The germline gives CDR1 MNHEY, CDR2 SVGEGT. This CDR3 comprises 17 residues. V was trimmed by 4 bases and J by 3 bases, leaving 19 bases between them. The CDR3 region has the DNA TGTGCCAGCAGTTTCAGACAGGGCGGGGTATACTACAATGAGCAGTTCTTC. This codes for CASSFRQGGVYYNEQFF.

The chain has TRBV2 and TRBJ2-7; D is unclear. Per the germline V gene, CDR1 is SNHLY and CDR2 is FYNNEI. The V and J ends lost 6 bases and 2 bases respectively, with 8 bases between them. This CDR3 region has 12 residues. CDR3 protein: CASRTDAYEQYF. DNA of the CDR3: TGTGCCAGCAGAACTGACGCCTACGAGCAGTACTTC.

In regard to this clonotype: With a much larger clone just one base away, this may be a read error. The CDR3 loop is CASSFWTSGYNEQSF. In DNA, the CDR3 is TGTGCCAGCAGCTTCTGGACTAGCGGCTACAATGAGCAGTCCTTC. V and J are TRBV11-2 and TRBJ2-1, with TRBD2 matching 10 bases. Germline V gene lookup returns CDR1 SGHAT and CDR2 FQNNGV. This CDR3 is 15 amino acids long.

This clonotype was found once. Given a much more abundant clone one base away, this may be a read error. The chain combines TRBV6-1 with TRBJ2-7; D is possibly TRBD2 (7 bases). V dropped 4 bases and J dropped 1 base, with 17 bases sitting between them. CDR1 is MNHNS, CDR2 SASEGT, per germline. CDR3 length equals 16 residues. The CDR3 DNA reads TGTGCCAGCAGTGCCCGGGACAAGGGGGGGTCCTACGAGCAGTACTTC. It specifies CASSARDKGGSYEQYF.

This chain connects TRBV28 to TRBJ2-2; the D gene could be TRBD1 or TRBD2 (5 bases each). CDR3 length: 15 amino acids. Germline CDR1 MDHEN, CDR2 SYDVKM. V was pared by 2 bases and J by 7 bases, with 14 bases between. CDR3 sequence (DNA): TGTGCCAGCAGTTTACAGGGACCCAACGGCGGGGAGCTGTTTTTT. It codes for CASSLQGPNGGELFF. The entire variable domain, with the rest obtained from reference TRBV28 and TRBJ2-2, is as follows: DVKVTQSSRYLVKRTGEKVFLECVQDMDHENMFWYRQDPGLGLRLIYFSYDVKMKEKGDIPEGYSVSREKKERFSLILESASTNQTSMYLCASSLQGPNGGELFFGEGSRLTVL.

This clonotype came up a few times. The rearrangement joins TRBV5-4 to TRBJ2-2; 9 nucleotides match TRBD1. V shed 0 bases and J 7 bases; nucleotides not matched to a gene: 1. The CDR3 consists of 14 residues. The germline CDR1 and CDR2 sequences are SGHNT and YYREEE (reference sequence). The CDR3 sequence is CASSLDRGRGELFF. DNA of the CDR3: TGTGCCAGCAGCTTGGACAGGGGGCGCGGGGAGCTGTTTTTT.

The V call is TRBV30, the J call TRBJ2-1, with 8 nucleotides matching TRBD2. CDR3 length equals 13 residues. J was trimmed by 4 bases and V by 8 bases; bases with no gene match: 7. Germline CDR1 GTSNPN, CDR2 SVGIG (reference sequence). For the CDR3, the DNA is TGTGCCGGAGGGGCGGGAGGATACAATGAGCAGTTCTTC. This encodes CAGGAGGYNEQFF.

As to this clonotype: At one of its ends the junction is not consistent with the germline gene, which may arise from a read error. The V call is TRBV29-1, the J call TRBJ2-1; maybe TRBD2 (5 bases). This CDR3 comprises 16 residues. Germline V gene lookup returns CDR1 SQVTM and CDR2 ANQGSEA. Here the CDR3 reads CSVEAALGVRDNEQFF. CDR3 in DNA: TGCAGTGTTGAAGCTGCCCTGGGAGTTAGGGACAATGAGCAGTTCTTC.

In the case of this clonotype: A read error is possible here, since a much larger clone lies one base away. The chain employs TRBV12-3 or TRBV12-4 and TRBJ2-1, with 8 positions matching TRBD2. This CDR3 is built from 15 residues. The CDR3 region has the DNA TGTGTCAGCAGCGCGGGACTAGGGTCCTACAATGAGCAGTTCTTC. Amino acids: CVSSAGLGSYNEQFF.

This clonotype was seen repeatedly, ten times or more. The chain employs TRBV12-3 or TRBV12-4 and TRBJ1-1; no definite D call. Trimming shortened V by 3 bases and J by 1 base, and 15 bases separated the two germline ends. The CDR3 is made up of 16 amino acids. CDR3 DNA: TGTGCCAGCAGTTTGCCACGTTACTCATGGAACACTGAAGCTTTCTTT. Protein: CASSLPRYSWNTEAFF.

Regarding this clonotype: Its ends do not fully match the called genes, so a read error is possible. The chain couples TRBV30 to TRBJ1-4; D is perhaps TRBD1 (6 bases). CDR3 length: 15 amino acids. CDR1 is GTSNPN and CDR2 is SVGIG in the germline V gene (reference sequence). This CDR3 is CTWSVAGARGEKLFF. Here the CDR3 DNA reads TGTACCTGGAGTGTAGCAGGGGCCAGGGGAGAAAAACTGTTTTTT.